The rows below give T cell receptor beta chains drawn from one sample of a study of blood T cell repertoires in COVID-19. Measured with immunoSEQ multiplex PCR; TCRdb has only the in-frame clones, and not every one. Of 200,000 or so clones detected, around 84% appear once; the ten largest clones hold 5.1%. The material sequenced was peripheral blood. The receptors stem from a woman aged 55-69 years who had recovered from COVID-19. Each CDR3 is given with its conserved first and last residue. A D gene is named only where the DNA matches it firmly. Only part of the rows carry a size: once, few, many, or a class if the clone is expanded.

CDR3nt,CDR3aa,v_gene,j_gene,d_gene,abundance
TGTGCCAGCAGCTTAGTAGGACAGACGACCCGCCGGTTCTTC,CASSLVGQTTRRFF,TRBV7-8,TRBJ2-1,.,.
TGTGCCAGCAGTGACGACAGGGCCTTCTCTGGAAACACCATATATTTT,CASSDDRAFSGNTIYF,TRBV6-1,TRBJ1-3,TRBD1,.
TGTGCCAGCAGCTTCGAGGAGGAGACCCAGTACTTC,CASSFEEETQYF,TRBV11-1,TRBJ2-5,.,.
TGTGCCAGCAGCTCAAGACAGAGCACTGAAGCTTTCTTT,CASSSRQSTEAFF,TRBV11-2,TRBJ1-1,.,few
TGTGCCAGCATGCTTAGCAATAACTATGGCTACACCTTC,CASMLSNNYGYTF,TRBV28,TRBJ1-2,.,.
TGTGCCAGCAGAGCGGGACAGGGGGCCCACGAGCAGTACTTC,CASRAGQGAHEQYF,TRBV6-5,TRBJ2-7,TRBD1,.
TGTGCCAGCAGCAGACAGAGCTCTGGAAACACCATATATTTT,CASSRQSSGNTIYF,TRBV7-2,TRBJ1-3,.,.
TGTGCCAGCAGCTTGAGGGGGCAACAGCCCCAGCATTTT,CASSLRGQQPQHF,TRBV5-4,TRBJ1-5,TRBD1,.
TGTGCCAGCAGCCTCGACCTCGGGACAGGGGGAGGCTACACCTTC,CASSLDLGTGGGYTF,TRBV5-6,TRBJ1-2,TRBD1,.
TGTGCCAGCAGCTCCACGAGCCCAGGGGATGGCTACACCTTC,CASSSTSPGDGYTF,TRBV7-2,TRBJ1-2,.,.
TGTGCCAGCTCACCATCAACAGGGGGCATCTATGGCTACACCTTC,CASSPSTGGIYGYTF,TRBV18,TRBJ1-2,TRBD1,.
TGTGCCAGCAGCCAAGAGGCGGCTAGGGGCACTGAAGCTTTCTTT,CASSQEAARGTEAFF,TRBV3-1/TRBV3-2,TRBJ1-1,.,.
TGTGCCAGCAGTTACTATAGTGTAATTCCGTACTTC,CASSYYSVIPYF,TRBV6-6,TRBJ2-5,.,.
TGTGCCAGCAGCTTAGGGAGCGGGGGGGCCAAGTTCTTC,CASSLGSGGAKFF,TRBV11-2,TRBJ2-1,TRBD2,.
TGTGCCAGCAGTCAACAGGGTAGCTATAACTATGGCTACACCTTC,CASSQQGSYNYGYTF,TRBV2,TRBJ1-2,.,.
TGTGCCACCAGCAGAGGCCCACTAGCGGGGCGCCAAGAGACCCAGTACTTC,CATSRGPLAGRQETQYF,TRBV15,TRBJ2-5,TRBD2,.
TGTGCCAGCAGCCAACCTAGTTCGGTTTTCTACGAGCAGTACTTC,CASSQPSSVFYEQYF,TRBV3-1/TRBV3-2,TRBJ2-7,.,.
TGTGCCAGCAGGTGGCTCCAGGGGGATGGCTACACCTTC,CASRWLQGDGYTF,TRBV12-3/TRBV12-4,TRBJ1-2,TRBD1,.
TGCGCCAGCAGCTTGGGACAGATCAACTCTGGAAACACCATATATTTT,CASSLGQINSGNTIYF,TRBV5-1,TRBJ1-3,.,.
TGCGCCAGCAGCGCCGGGACTAGCGCAGAGACCCAGTACTTC,CASSAGTSAETQYF,TRBV5-1,TRBJ2-5,TRBD2,.
TGTGCCTGGTCCAGGGTAAATGAGCAGTTCTTC,CAWSRVNEQFF,TRBV30,TRBJ2-1,.,once
TGTGCCAGCAGGGTTCGGGGGGCCTACGAGCAGTACTTC,CASRVRGAYEQYF,TRBV5-6,TRBJ2-7,TRBD2,.
TGTGCCAGCAGTGCCCCGTACGAGCAGTACTTC,CASSAPYEQYF,TRBV2,TRBJ2-7,.,.
TGTGCCAGCAGTTACTGGGCAGGGGCCTCCTACAATGAGCAGTTCTTC,CASSYWAGASYNEQFF,TRBV6-6,TRBJ2-1,.,.
TGTGCCAGTAGTATAAAGCGGCTAGCGGGGAATTCGCAGTATTTT,CASSIKRLAGNSQYF,TRBV19,TRBJ2-3,TRBD2,once
TGTGCCAGCAGTGGAGGGAACACAGATACGCAGTATTTT,CASSGGNTDTQYF,TRBV2,TRBJ2-3,.,.
TGTGCCAGCTACCGGGACAGGGATTCCTACGAGCAGTACTTC,CASYRDRDSYEQYF,TRBV6-5,TRBJ2-7,TRBD1,.
TGTGCCAGCAGTTTGGGACAGGGGTCCTACGAGCAGTACTTC,CASSLGQGSYEQYF,TRBV28,TRBJ2-7,TRBD1,.
TGTGCCAGCAGCTCGGACAGCTATGGCTACACCTTC,CASSSDSYGYTF,TRBV6-5,TRBJ1-2,.,few
TGTGCCAGCAGCTTAAGGACTCTTGGAAACACCATATATTTT,CASSLRTLGNTIYF,TRBV7-3,TRBJ1-3,.,.
TGTGCCAGCAGCCAAGATCGTGGCCAGGTGAACACTGAAGCTTTCTTT,CASSQDRGQVNTEAFF,TRBV14,TRBJ1-1,.,.
TGTGCCAGCAGAGCGGGGTTAGGGAATGAGCAGTTCTTC,CASRAGLGNEQFF,TRBV9,TRBJ2-1,TRBD2,.
TGCGCCAGCAGCTTGGGCGGACAGGTCCCCGAGCAGTACTTC,CASSLGGQVPEQYF,TRBV5-1,TRBJ2-7,TRBD1,.
TGCAGTGCTAGCCAGGACTACGAGCAGTACTTC,CSASQDYEQYF,TRBV20-1,TRBJ2-7,.,few
TGTGCCAGCAGCTTGCGCTCGGGGGGATCCTACAATGAGCAGTTCTTC,CASSLRSGGSYNEQFF,TRBV5-4,TRBJ2-1,TRBD2,.
TGTGCCAGCGCGATGAGCTCACCCCTCCACTTT,CASAMSSPLHF,TRBV6-6,TRBJ1-6,.,once
TGTGCCAGTAGTACCGGGACTGGAAGTTACGAGCAGTACTTC,CASSTGTGSYEQYF,TRBV19,TRBJ2-7,.,.
TGTGCCAGCAGTTATACAGGGCTGAACACTGAAGCTTTCTTT,CASSYTGLNTEAFF,TRBV28,TRBJ1-1,.,.
TGTGCCAGCAGTTTGGACAGGGTCTCCTACGAGCAGTACTTC,CASSLDRVSYEQYF,TRBV27,TRBJ2-7,TRBD1,.
TGTGCCAGCAGCTTAGGGGACATGAATTCACCCCTCCACTTT,CASSLGDMNSPLHF,TRBV7-8,TRBJ1-6,.,.
TGTGCCAGCAGCCAAGATCGGGGGGGCCAAGAGACCCAGTACTTC,CASSQDRGGQETQYF,TRBV4-2,TRBJ2-5,TRBD2,medium-sized
TGTGCCAGCTCACCTCGACAGGGGGCGCGAGGGAATGACTTCGGCTACACCTTC,CASSPRQGARGNDFGYTF,TRBV18,TRBJ1-2,TRBD1,.
TGCGCCAGCAGCTATGGACAAGTGGAAGACACCATATATTTT,CASSYGQVEDTIYF,TRBV5-1,TRBJ1-3,.,.
TGCAGTGCTAGTGGAGCGGGTTTGACCTACAATGAGCAGTTCTTC,CSASGAGLTYNEQFF,TRBV20-1,TRBJ2-1,.,.
TGTGCCAGCAGCTTAGTGGGCAGGAGCACAGATACGCAGTATTTT,CASSLVGRSTDTQYF,TRBV7-2,TRBJ2-3,.,.
TGCAGCGCCCGGGACAGGTCTAGCCAAGAGACCCAGTACTTC,CSARDRSSQETQYF,TRBV29-1,TRBJ2-5,TRBD1,.
TGTGCCAGCAGCCAGGGCTCGAACACTGAAGCTTTCTTT,CASSQGSNTEAFF,TRBV3-1/TRBV3-2,TRBJ1-1,.,.
TGTGCCAGCAGTGAATTAATGGGAGGAGGCGACACTGAAGCTTTCTTT,CASSELMGGGDTEAFF,TRBV6-1,TRBJ1-1,.,.
TGTGCCAGCAGTGGCAGGGTGAAACTTGGCAATCAGCCCCAGCATTTT,CASSGRVKLGNQPQHF,TRBV6-1,TRBJ1-5,.,.
TGTGCCAGCAGTCCACTAGCGGGGGGACGCTCCTACAATGAGCAGTTCTTC,CASSPLAGGRSYNEQFF,TRBV2,TRBJ2-1,TRBD2,few
TGTGCCAGCAGTGAAGGCTGGGGGGGCGACGAGCAGTACTTC,CASSEGWGGDEQYF,TRBV6-1,TRBJ2-7,.,.
TGCGCCCAATACCGGCAGGGGAAAGCTAACTATGGCTACACCTTC,CAQYRQGKANYGYTF,TRBV23-1,TRBJ1-2,.,.